This T cell receptor beta chain was sequenced for a study of blood T cell repertoires in COVID-19. The CDR3 contains 11 residues. Trimming left V 5 bases short and J 9 bases short, with 8 bases between. How the authors handled the data: Cell counts per sample came from amplifying reference gene primers. Method: immunoSEQ multiplex PCR; TCRdb's copy keeps in-frame clones and lacks some. V, J and clone size derive from that table, while D and trimming were established from the DNA sequence. The sample has around 150,000 clones, 85% to 95% seen once; the top ten hold roughly 4.4%. The V and J genes are TRBV12-3 or TRBV12-4 and TRBJ2-1, with a possible D match to TRBD2 (6 bases). Sequenced input: peripheral blood. The source is a woman aged 45-60 years with acute or convalescent COVID-19. CDR3 nucleotide sequence: TGTGCCAGCAGTCTGGGGGGTGAGCAGTTCTTC. The encoded protein is CASSLGGEQFF.